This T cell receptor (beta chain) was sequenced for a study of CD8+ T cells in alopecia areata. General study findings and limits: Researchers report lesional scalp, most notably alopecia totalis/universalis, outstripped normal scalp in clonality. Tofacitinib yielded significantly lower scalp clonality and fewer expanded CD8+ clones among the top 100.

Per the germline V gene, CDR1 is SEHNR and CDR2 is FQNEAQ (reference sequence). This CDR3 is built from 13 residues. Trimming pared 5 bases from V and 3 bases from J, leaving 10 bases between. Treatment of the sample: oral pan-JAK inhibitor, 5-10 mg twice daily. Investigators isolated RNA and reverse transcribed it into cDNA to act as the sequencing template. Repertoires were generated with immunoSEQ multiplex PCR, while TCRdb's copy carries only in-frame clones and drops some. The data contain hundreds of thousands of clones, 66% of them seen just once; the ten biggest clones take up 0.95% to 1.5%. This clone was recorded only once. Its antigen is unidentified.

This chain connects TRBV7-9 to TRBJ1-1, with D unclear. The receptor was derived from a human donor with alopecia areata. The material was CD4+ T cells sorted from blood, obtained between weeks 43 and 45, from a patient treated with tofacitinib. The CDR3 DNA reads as TGTGCCAGCAGCCCTGACGGATACACTGAAGCTTTCTTT. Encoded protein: CASSPDGYTEAFF. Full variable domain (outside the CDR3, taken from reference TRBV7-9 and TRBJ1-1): DTGVSQNPRHKITKRGQNVTFRCDPISEHNRLYWYRQTLGQGPEFLTYFQNEAQLEKSRLLSDRFSAERPKGSFSTLEIQRTEQGDSAMYLCASSPDGYTEAFFGQGTRLTVV.